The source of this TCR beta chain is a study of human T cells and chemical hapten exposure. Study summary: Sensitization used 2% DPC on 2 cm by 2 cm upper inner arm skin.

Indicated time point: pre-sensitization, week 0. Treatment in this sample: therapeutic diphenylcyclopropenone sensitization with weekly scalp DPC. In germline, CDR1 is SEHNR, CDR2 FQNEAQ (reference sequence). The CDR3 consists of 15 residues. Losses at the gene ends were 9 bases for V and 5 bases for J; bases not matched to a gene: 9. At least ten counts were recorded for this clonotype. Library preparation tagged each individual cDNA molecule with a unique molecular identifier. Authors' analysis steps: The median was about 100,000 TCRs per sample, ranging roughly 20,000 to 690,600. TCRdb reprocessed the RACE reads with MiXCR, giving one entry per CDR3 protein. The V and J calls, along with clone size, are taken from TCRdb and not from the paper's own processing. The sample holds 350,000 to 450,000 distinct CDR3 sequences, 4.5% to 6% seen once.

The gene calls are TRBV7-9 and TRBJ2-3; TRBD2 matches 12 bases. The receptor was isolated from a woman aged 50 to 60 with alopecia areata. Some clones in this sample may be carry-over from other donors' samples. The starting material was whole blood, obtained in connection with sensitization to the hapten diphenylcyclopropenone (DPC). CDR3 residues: CASLHGLAGRDTQYF. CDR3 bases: TGTGCCAGTCTTCATGGACTAGCGGGGCGAGATACGCAGTATTTT.